This TCR beta chain appears in the sequencing data of a study of CD8 T cells in ankylosing spondylitis. Findings and caveats of the study: There was reportedly significant enrichment of clones that were disease-linked in matched ankylosing spondylitis synovial fluid.

Germline V gene sequence: CDR1 KGHSH, CDR2 LQKENI. This CDR3 has 12 amino acids. This clonotype was counted many times. The target antigen is unknown. At one end, the junction sequence differs from germline, possibly due to a read error. One entry per CDR3 protein results from TCRdb running MiXCR on the 5' RACE reads. Of over 200,000 distinct CDR3 sequences in the sample, roughly a tenth are singletons; the top ten hold around a fifth. The V and J genes are TRBV18 and TRBJ2-1; unclear D gene. Sample: blood, either unsorted or a sorted T cell fraction (not recorded which). The receptor was derived from a male donor with ankylosing spondylitis or in good health (not recorded which). The CDR3 nucleotides read TGTGCCAGCTCCCCACCCAACAATGAGCAGTTCTTC. Translated, it gives CASSPPNNEQFF.